This T cell receptor (beta chain) was identified during a study of T cell repertoires in cytomegalovirus infection. CDR3 length: 12 amino acids. Per the germline V gene, CDR1 is SGHTA and CDR2 is FQGNSA. V was pared by 5 bases and J by 5 bases, with 10 bases between. From the reads, TCRdb called clonotypes with MiXCR, one entry per CDR3 protein. Of about 350,000 distinct CDR3 sequences listed, around a third are singletons. There are many counts of this clonotype. Its antigen is undetermined. Sequencing was performed on cultured PBMCs, taken from culture after CMV antigen stimulation. The chain links TRBV7-2 to TRBJ2-7; D unclear. The sequence came from a human donor in good health (CMV status not recorded). Some clones in this sample may be carry-over from other donors' samples. CDR3 nucleotide sequence: TGTGCCAGCAGCCCCCGTAGGCACGAGCAGTACTTC. It translates to CASSPRRHEQYF.